These 5 T cell receptor beta chains were sequenced from one sample in a study of T cell clusters in autoimmune cytopenias. TRB amplification used around 0.25 ug of peripheral blood genomic DNA. TRB rearrangements were amplified by touch-down multiplex PCR with mixed TRB-A/B primers. Reprocessing the multiplex PCR reads, TCRdb reports a single entry for every CDR3 protein and omits DNA. The sample's table shows around 8,000 distinct CDR3 sequences. The sample was peripheral blood. The receptors derive from a human donor with an autoimmune cytopenia or autoimmune hepatitis (not recorded which).

The genes are TRBV20-1 and TRBJ1-5; TCRdb gives TRBD1 as the D gene, but with no DNA this cannot be confirmed. The CDR3 is 14 residues long. CDR1 DFQATT and CDR2 SNEGSKA come from the germline V gene (reference sequence). CDR3 amino acids: CSASQGRSNQPQHF.

The V call is TRBV12-3 or TRBV12-4, the J call TRBJ2-1. This CDR3 is 13 amino acids long. The CDR3 reads CASSPTYYNEQFF.

This clonotype is deemed medium-sized by its frequency. The genes are TRBV6-5 and TRBJ2-3; TCRdb reports TRBD2, a call that lacks DNA to check it against. CDR1 MNHEY and CDR2 SVGAGI come from the germline V gene. This CDR3 has 15 residues. Here the CDR3 reads CASSRASGATDTQYF.

Measured by frequency, this clonotype is medium-sized (0.01 to 0.1%). V and J are TRBV19 and TRBJ1-3; absent DNA, TCRdb's TRBD1 call cannot be checked. The CDR3 loop spans 15 amino acids. In germline, CDR1 is LNHDA, CDR2 SQIVND (reference sequence). This CDR3 is CASSLQGAAGNTIYF. The full variable domain, with the rest looked up from reference TRBV19 and TRBJ1-3, is DGGITQSPKYLFRKEGQNVTLSCEQNLNHDAMYWYRQDPGQGLRLIYYSQIVNDFQKGDIAEGYSVSREKKESFPLTVTSAQKNPTAFYLCASSLQGAAGNTIYFGEGSWLTVV.

The rearrangement uses TRBV30 and TRBJ1-5; TCRdb selects TRBD1, and the lack of DNA leaves this call unchecked. Germline V gives CDR1 GTSNPN, CDR2 SVGIG (reference sequence). CDR3 length: 17 amino acids. The CDR3 loop is CAWSSEGSLRSNQPQHF.